This T cell receptor beta chain was obtained from a study of identical twins. TCRdb called the 5' RACE reads again in MiXCR, with one record for every CDR3 protein. The sample contains just under 650,000 distinct CDR3 sequences, 7.1% of which appear only once. The CDR3 length is 14 residues. With V trimmed by 8 bases and J by 4 bases, 10 bases remained unmatched. Germline CDR1 and CDR2: SEHNR and FQNEAQ (reference sequence). In addition, the sample was reused for a study of yellow fever vaccine responses in identical twins.

The sample comprised PBMCs. This receptor was taken from a woman aged 18-29 years in good health. V usage is TRBV7-9 and J usage is TRBJ2-5; 7 positions match TRBD2. CDR3 DNA sequence: TGTGCCAGCCACGGGCCTAGCGGACGAGAGACCCAGTACTTC. It codes for CASHGPSGRETQYF.